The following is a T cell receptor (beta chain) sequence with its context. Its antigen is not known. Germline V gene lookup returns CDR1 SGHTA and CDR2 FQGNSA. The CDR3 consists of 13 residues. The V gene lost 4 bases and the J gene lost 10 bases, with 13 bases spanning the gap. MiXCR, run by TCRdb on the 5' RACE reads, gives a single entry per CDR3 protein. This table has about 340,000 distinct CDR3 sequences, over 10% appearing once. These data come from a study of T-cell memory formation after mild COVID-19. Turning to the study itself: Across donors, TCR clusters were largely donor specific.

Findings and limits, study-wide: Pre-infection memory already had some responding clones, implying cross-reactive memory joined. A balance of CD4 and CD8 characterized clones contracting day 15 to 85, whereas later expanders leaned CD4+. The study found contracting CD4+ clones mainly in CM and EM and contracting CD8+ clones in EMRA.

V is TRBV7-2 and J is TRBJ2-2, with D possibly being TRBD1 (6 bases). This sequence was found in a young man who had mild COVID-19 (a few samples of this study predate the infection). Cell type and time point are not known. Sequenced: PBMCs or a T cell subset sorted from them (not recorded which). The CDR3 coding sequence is TGTGCCAGCAGCTATGGACAGAGGCAGGAGCTGTTTTTT. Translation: CASSYGQRQELFF.